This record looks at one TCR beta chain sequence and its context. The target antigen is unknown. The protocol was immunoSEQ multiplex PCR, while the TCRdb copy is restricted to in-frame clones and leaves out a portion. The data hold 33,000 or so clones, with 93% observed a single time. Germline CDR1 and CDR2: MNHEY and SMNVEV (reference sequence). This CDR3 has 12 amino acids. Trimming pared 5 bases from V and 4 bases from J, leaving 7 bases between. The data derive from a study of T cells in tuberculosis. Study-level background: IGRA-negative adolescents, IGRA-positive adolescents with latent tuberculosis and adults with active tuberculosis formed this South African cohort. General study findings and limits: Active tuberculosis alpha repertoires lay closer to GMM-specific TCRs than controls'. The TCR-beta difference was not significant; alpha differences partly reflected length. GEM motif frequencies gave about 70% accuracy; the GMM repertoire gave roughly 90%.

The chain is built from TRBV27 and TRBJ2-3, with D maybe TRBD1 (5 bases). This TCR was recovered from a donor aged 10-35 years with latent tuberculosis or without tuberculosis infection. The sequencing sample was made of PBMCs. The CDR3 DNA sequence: TGTGCCAGCAGTAGGGGCCCAGATACGCAGTATTTT. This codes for CASSRGPDTQYF.